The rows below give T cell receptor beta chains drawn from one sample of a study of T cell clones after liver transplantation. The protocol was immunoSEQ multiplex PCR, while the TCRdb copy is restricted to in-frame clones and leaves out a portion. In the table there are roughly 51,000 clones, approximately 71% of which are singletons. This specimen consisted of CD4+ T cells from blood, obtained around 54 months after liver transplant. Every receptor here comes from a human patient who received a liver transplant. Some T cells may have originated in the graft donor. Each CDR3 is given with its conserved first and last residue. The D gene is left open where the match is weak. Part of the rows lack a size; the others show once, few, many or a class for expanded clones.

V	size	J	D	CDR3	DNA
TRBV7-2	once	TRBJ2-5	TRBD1	CASSLQSNRGGTQYF	TGTGCCAGCAGCCTACAGTCAAACAGGGGCGGGACCCAGTACTTC
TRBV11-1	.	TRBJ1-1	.	CASSLAGGSAEAFF	TGTGCCAGCAGCTTAGCCGGGGGCAGTGCTGAAGCTTTCTTT
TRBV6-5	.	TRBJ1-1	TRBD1	CASTQGAVSTEAFF	TGTGCCAGCACTCAGGGGGCTGTGAGCACTGAAGCTTTCTTT
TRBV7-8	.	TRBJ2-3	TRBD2	CASKRGVTDTQYF	TGTGCCAGCAAGCGGGGGGTCACAGATACGCAGTATTTT
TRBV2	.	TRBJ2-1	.	CASSEGFRSSYNEQFF	TGTGCCAGCAGTGAAGGGTTCCGGAGCTCCTACAATGAGCAGTTCTTC
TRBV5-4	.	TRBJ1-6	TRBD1	CASSPGTENNSPLHF	TGTGCCAGCAGCCCTGGGACAGAAAATAATTCACCCCTCCACTTT
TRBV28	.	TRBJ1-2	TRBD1	CASSRPGQGNYGYTF	TGTGCCAGCAGCCGACCGGGACAGGGAAACTATGGCTACACCTTC
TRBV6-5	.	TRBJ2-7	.	CASSSGQGTYEQYF	TGTGCCAGCAGTTCAGGCCAGGGAACCTACGAGCAGTACTTC
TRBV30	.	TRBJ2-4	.	CAWSVQNIQYF	TGTGCCTGGAGTGTACAGAACATTCAGTACTTC
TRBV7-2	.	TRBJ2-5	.	CASSPVAGPGETQYF	TGTGCCAGCAGCCCCGTGGCGGGACCCGGGGAGACCCAGTACTTC
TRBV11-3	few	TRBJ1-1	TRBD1	CASSLRGTENTEAFF	TGTGCCAGCAGCCTTCGCGGGACAGAGAACACTGAAGCTTTCTTT
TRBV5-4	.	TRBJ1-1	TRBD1	CASSSEGAGNTEAFF	TGTGCCAGCAGCTCCGAGGGGGCCGGGAACACTGAAGCTTTCTTT
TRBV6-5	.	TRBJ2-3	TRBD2	CASRTSGDTQYF	TGTGCCAGCAGGACTAGCGGAGATACGCAGTATTTT
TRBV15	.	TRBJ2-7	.	CATSRDRGSRSSYEQYF	TGTGCCACCAGCAGAGATCGGGGCAGTCGAAGCTCCTACGAGCAGTACTTC
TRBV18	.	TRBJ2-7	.	CATSEGGRNKQYF	TGTGCCACCTCAGAGGGGGGCCGTAACAAGCAGTACTTC
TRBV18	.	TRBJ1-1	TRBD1	CASSGQGNVEAFF	TGTGCCAGCTCCGGACAGGGGAACGTCGAAGCTTTCTTT
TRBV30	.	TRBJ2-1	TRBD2	CAWRLRGGPYNEQFF	TGTGCCTGGAGACTGCGGGGGGGCCCTTACAATGAGCAGTTCTTC
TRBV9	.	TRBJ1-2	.	CASSPEVGGLGYGYTF	TGTGCCAGCAGTCCAGAAGTCGGGGGGCTAGGCTATGGCTACACCTTC
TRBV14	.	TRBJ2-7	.	CASSQGSHPGYEQYF	TGTGCCAGCAGCCAAGGGAGCCACCCCGGCTACGAGCAGTACTTC
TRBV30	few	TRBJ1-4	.	CAWGRDGEKLFF	TGTGCCTGGGGGCGCGACGGTGAAAAACTGTTTTTT
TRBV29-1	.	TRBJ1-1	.	CSVQLGTEAFF	TGCAGCGTTCAGTTGGGGACTGAAGCTTTCTTT
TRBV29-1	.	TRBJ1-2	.	CSVEPPGRVDGYTF	TGCAGCGTTGAACCCCCTGGCAGGGTCGATGGCTACACCTTC
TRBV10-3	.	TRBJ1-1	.	CAISESARGQVNTEAFF	TGTGCCATCAGTGAGTCGGCCAGGGGTCAGGTGAACACTGAAGCTTTCTTT
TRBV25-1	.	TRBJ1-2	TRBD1	CASSVGQGMWYGYTF	TGTGCCAGCAGTGTGGGACAGGGCATGTGGTATGGCTACACCTTC
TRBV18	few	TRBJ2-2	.	CASSPRQGTGELFF	TGTGCCAGCTCACCACGCCAGGGCACCGGGGAGCTGTTTTTT
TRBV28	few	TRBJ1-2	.	CASSLDRRRGYTF	TGTGCCAGCAGCCTGGACCGTCGACGTGGCTACACCTTC
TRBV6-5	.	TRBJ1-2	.	CASSYLAGMGYGYTF	TGTGCCAGCAGTTACTTGGCCGGGATGGGCTATGGCTACACCTTC
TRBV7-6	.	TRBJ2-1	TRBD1	CASSSKTGANEQFF	TGTGCCAGCAGCTCCAAGACAGGGGCGAATGAGCAGTTCTTC
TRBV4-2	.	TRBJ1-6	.	CASSQEASGGSYNSPLHF	TGTGCCAGCAGCCAAGAAGCCTCTGGGGGGTCCTATAATTCACCCCTCCACTTT
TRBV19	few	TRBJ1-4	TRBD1	CASSTGTGSFNEKLFF	TGTGCCAGTAGCACCGGGACAGGGAGTTTTAATGAAAAACTGTTTTTT
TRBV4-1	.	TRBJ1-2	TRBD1	CASSQTQGEGDGYTF	TGCGCCAGCAGCCAAACTCAGGGGGAGGGGGATGGCTACACCTTC
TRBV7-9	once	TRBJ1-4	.	CASSLNPGVRGNEKLFF	TGTGCCAGCAGCTTAAATCCGGGGGTAAGGGGTAATGAAAAACTGTTTTTT
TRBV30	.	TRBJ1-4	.	CAWRTGGGEKLFF	TGTGCCTGGAGGACAGGTGGTGGTGAAAAACTGTTTTTT